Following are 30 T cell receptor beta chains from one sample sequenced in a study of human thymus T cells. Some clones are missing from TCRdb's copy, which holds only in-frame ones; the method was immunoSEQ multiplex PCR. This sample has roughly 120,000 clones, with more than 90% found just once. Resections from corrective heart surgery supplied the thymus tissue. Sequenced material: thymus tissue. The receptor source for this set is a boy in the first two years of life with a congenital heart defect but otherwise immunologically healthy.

The CDR3 nucleotides read TGCGCCAGCAGCCAAGAACAGACAGGGGGAACTGAAGCTTTCTTT. The encoded protein is CASSQEQTGGTEAFF. The chain couples TRBV4-1 to TRBJ1-1, with 9 bases that match TRBD1. Germline V gene lookup returns CDR1 MGHRA and CDR2 YSYEKL. The V and J ends lost 0 bases and 5 bases, in that order; junction bases with no gene match: 4. This CDR3 spans 15 amino acids.

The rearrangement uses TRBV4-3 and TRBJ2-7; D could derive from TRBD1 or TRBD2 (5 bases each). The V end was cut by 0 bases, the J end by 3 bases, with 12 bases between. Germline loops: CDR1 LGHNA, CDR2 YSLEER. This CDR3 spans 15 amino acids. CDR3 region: CASSQEPGTLYEQYF. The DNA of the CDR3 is TGCGCCAGCAGCCAAGAACCTGGGACGCTCTACGAGCAGTACTTC.

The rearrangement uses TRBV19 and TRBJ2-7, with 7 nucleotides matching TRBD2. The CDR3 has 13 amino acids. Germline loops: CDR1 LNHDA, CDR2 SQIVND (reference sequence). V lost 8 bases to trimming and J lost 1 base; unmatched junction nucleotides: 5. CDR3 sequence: CASALARSYEQYF. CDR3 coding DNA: TGTGCCAGTGCACTAGCGAGGTCCTACGAGCAGTACTTC. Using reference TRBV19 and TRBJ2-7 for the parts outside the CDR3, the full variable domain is DGGITQSPKYLFRKEGQNVTLSCEQNLNHDAMYWYRQDPGQGLRLIYYSQIVNDFQKGDIAEGYSVSREKKESFPLTVTSAQKNPTAFYLCASALARSYEQYFGPGTRLTVT.

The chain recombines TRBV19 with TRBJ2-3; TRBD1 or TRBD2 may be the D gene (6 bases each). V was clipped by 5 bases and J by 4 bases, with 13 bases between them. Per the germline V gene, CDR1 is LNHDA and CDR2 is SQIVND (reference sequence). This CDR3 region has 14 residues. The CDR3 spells CASSARGRSDTQYF. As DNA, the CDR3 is TGTGCCAGTAGTGCCCGGGGGCGGTCAGATACGCAGTATTTT.

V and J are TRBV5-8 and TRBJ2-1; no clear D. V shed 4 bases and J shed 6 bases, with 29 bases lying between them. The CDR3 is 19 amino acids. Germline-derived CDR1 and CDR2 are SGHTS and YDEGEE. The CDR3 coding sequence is TGTGCCAGCAGCCCCCGACCTAAGACTCTCCCACCTTTACGCAATGAGCAGTTCTTC. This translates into CASSPRPKTLPPLRNEQFF.

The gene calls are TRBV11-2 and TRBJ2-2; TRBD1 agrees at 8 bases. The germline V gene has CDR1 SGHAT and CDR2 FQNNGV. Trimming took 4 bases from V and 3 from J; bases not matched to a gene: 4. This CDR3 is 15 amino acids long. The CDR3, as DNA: TGTGCCAGCAGCTCCCGGACAGGGTACACCGGGGAGCTGTTTTTT. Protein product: CASSSRTGYTGELFF.

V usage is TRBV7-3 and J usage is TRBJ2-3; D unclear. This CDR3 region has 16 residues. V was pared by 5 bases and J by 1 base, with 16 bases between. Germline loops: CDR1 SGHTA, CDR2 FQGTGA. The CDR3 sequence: CASSAQCRFRTDTQYF. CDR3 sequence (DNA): TGTGCCAGCAGCGCCCAATGCCGTTTCCGCACAGATACGCAGTATTTT.

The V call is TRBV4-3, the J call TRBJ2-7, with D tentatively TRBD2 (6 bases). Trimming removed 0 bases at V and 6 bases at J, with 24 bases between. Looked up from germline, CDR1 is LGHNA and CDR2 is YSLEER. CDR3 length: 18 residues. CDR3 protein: CASSQDRYGGTAPFEQYF. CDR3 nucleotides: TGCGCCAGCAGCCAAGATCGGTATGGGGGGACCGCTCCTTTCGAGCAGTACTTC.

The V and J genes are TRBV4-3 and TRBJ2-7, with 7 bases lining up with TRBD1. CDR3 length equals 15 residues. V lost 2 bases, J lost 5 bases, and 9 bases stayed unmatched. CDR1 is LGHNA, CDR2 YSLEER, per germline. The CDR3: CASSQRQGRKNEQYF. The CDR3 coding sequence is TGCGCCAGCAGCCAACGACAGGGTAGGAAGAACGAGCAGTACTTC.

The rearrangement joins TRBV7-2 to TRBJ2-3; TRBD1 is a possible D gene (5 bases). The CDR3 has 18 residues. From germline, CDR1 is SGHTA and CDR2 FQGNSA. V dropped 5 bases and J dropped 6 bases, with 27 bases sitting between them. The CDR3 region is CASSPYATGILKGDTQYF. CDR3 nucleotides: TGTGCCAGCAGCCCCTATGCTACCGGTATCTTGAAGGGGGATACGCAGTATTTT.

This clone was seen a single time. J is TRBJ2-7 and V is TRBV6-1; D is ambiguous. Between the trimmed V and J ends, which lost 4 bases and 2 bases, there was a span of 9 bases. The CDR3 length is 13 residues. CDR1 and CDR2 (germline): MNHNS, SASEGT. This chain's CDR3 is CASSVAPTYEQYF. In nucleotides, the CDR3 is TGTGCCAGCAGTGTGGCCCCTACCTACGAGCAGTACTTC.

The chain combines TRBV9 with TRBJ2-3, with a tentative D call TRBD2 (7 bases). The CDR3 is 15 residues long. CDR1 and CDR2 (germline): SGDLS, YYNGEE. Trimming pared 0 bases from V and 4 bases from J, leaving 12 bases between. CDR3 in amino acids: CASSVAGGQADTQYF. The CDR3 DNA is TGTGCCAGCAGCGTAGCCGGGGGGCAAGCAGATACGCAGTATTTT.

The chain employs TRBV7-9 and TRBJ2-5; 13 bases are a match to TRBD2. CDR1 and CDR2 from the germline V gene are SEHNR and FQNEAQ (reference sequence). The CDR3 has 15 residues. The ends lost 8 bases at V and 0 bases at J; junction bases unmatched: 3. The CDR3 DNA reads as TGTGCCAGCGGGACTAGCGGGGAGCACCAAGAGACCCAGTACTTC. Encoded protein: CASGTSGEHQETQYF.

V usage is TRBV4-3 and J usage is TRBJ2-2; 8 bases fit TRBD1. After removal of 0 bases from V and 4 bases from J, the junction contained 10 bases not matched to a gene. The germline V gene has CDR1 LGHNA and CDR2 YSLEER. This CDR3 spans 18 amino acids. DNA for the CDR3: TGCGCCAGCAGCCAAGATTATCAGAAAACAGGGGGCACCGGGGAGCTGTTTTTT. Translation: CASSQDYQKTGGTGELFF.

CDR3 DNA sequence: TGTGCCAGCAGTGGCAGGGGGGGGGTTTATAATTCACCCCTCCACTTT. This codes for CASSGRGGVYNSPLHF. The rearrangement joins TRBV6-1 to TRBJ1-6, with 7 nucleotides matching TRBD1. Trimming at V came to 4 bases and at J to 4 bases, leaving 7 bases not matched to a gene. The CDR3 has 16 amino acids. Germline V CDR1 and CDR2: MNHNS, SASEGT.

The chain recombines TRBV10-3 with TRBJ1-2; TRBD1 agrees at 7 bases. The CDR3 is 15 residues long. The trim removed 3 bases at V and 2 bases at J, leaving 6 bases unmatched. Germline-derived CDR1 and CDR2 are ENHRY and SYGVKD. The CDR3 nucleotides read TGTGCCATCAGTGATAAAGGCAGGGGGAACTATGGCTACACCTTC. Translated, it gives CAISDKGRGNYGYTF.

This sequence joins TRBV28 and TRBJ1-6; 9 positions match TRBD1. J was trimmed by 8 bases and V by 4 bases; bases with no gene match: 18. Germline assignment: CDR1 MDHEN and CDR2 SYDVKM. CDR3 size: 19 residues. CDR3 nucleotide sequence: TGTGCCAGCAGTTGCGGGACAGGGTTTCCCCCGGAGGCTTATTCACCCCTCCACTTT. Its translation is CASSCGTGFPPEAYSPLHF.

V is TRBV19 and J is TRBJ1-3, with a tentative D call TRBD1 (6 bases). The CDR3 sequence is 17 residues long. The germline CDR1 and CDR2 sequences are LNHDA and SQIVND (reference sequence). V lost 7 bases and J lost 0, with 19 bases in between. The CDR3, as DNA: TGTGCCAGTACTAAAAGGGGGGGATGTTTCTCTGGAAACACCATATATTTT. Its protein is CASTKRGGCFSGNTIYF. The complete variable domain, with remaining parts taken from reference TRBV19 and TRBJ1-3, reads DGGITQSPKYLFRKEGQNVTLSCEQNLNHDAMYWYRQDPGQGLRLIYYSQIVNDFQKGDIAEGYSVSREKKESFPLTVTSAQKNPTAFYLCASTKRGGCFSGNTIYFGEGSWLTVV.

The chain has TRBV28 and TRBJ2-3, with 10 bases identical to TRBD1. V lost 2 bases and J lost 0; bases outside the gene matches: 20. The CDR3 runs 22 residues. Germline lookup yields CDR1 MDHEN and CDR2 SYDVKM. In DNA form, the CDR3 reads TGTGCCAGCAGTTTACTTACGCCGGATGACAGGGGGCTACCCGCTAGCACAGATACGCAGTATTTT. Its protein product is CASSLLTPDDRGLPASTDTQYF.

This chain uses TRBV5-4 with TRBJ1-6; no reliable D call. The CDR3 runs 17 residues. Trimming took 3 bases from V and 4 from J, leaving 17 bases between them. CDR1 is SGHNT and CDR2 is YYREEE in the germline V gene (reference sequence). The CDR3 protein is CASSSAPGPDYNSPLHF. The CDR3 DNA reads TGTGCCAGCAGCTCCGCCCCCGGGCCAGATTATAATTCACCCCTCCACTTT.

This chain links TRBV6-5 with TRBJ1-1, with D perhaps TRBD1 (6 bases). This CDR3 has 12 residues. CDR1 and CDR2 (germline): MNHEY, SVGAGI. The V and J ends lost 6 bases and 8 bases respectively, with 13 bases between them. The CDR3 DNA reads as TGTGCCAGCAGCCGGCAGGGGTGCGAAGCTTTCTTT. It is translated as CASSRQGCEAFF.

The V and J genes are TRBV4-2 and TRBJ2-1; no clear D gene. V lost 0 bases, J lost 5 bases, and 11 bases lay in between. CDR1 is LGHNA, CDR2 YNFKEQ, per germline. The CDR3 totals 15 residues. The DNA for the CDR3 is TGTGCCAGCAGCCAAGATGATAGGGTAAACAATGAGCAGTTCTTC. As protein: CASSQDDRVNNEQFF.

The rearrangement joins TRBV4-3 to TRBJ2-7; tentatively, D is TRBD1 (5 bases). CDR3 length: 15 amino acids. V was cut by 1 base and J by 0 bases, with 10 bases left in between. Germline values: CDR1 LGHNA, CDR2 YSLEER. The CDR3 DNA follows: TGCGCCAGCAGCCAAGTCGGAGACAGCTCCTACGAGCAGTACTTC. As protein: CASSQVGDSSYEQYF.

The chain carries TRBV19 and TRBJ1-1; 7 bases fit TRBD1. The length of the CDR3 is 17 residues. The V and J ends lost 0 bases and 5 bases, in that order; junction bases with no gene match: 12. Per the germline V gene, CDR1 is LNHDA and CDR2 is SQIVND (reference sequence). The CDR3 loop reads CASSIDWGDRIGTEAFF. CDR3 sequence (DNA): TGTGCCAGTAGTATAGATTGGGGGGACAGAATAGGGACTGAAGCTTTCTTT. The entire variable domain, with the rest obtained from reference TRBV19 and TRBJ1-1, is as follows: DGGITQSPKYLFRKEGQNVTLSCEQNLNHDAMYWYRQDPGQGLRLIYYSQIVNDFQKGDIAEGYSVSREKKESFPLTVTSAQKNPTAFYLCASSIDWGDRIGTEAFFGQGTRLTVV.

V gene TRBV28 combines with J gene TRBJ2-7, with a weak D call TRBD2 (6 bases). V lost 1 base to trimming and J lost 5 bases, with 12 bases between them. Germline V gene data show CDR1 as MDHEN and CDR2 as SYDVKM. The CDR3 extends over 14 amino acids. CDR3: CASSLSTGVDEQYF. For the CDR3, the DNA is TGTGCCAGCAGTTTATCGACGGGGGTAGACGAGCAGTACTTC. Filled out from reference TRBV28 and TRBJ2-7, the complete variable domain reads DVKVTQSSRYLVKRTGEKVFLECVQDMDHENMFWYRQDPGLGLRLIYFSYDVKMKEKGDIPEGYSVSREKKERFSLILESASTNQTSMYLCASSLSTGVDEQYFGPGTRLTVT.

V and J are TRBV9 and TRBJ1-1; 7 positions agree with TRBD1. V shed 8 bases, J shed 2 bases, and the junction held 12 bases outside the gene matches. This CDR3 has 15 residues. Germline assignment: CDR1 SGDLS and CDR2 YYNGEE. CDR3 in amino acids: CASRGGGEENTEAFF. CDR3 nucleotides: TGTGCCAGTCGGGGAGGGGGCGAGGAAAACACTGAAGCTTTCTTT.

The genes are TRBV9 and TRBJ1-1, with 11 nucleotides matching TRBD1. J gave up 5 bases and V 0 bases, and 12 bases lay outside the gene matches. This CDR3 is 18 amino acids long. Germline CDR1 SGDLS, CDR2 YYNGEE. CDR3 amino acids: CASSVADGTGGRRTEAFF. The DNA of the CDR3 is TGTGCCAGCAGCGTAGCGGACGGGACAGGGGGTCGTCGGACTGAAGCTTTCTTT.

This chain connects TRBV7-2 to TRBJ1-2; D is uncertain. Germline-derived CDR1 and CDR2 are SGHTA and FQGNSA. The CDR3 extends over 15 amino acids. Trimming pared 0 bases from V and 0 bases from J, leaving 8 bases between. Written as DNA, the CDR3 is TGTGCCAGCAGCTTAGCGGCGGTAGCTAACTATGGCTACACCTTC. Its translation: CASSLAAVANYGYTF. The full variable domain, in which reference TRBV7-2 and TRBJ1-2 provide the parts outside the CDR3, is GAGVSQSPSNKVTEKGKDVELRCDPISGHTALYWYRQSLGQGLEFLIYFQGNSAPDKSGLPSDRFSAERTGGSVSTLTIQRTQQEDSAVYLCASSLAAVANYGYTFGSGTRLTVV.

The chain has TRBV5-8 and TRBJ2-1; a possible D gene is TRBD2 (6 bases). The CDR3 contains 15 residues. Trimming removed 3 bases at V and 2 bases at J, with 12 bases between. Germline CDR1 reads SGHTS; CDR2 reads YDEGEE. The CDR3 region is CASSCREVTYNEQFF. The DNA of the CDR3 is TGTGCCAGCAGCTGCAGGGAGGTAACCTACAATGAGCAGTTCTTC.

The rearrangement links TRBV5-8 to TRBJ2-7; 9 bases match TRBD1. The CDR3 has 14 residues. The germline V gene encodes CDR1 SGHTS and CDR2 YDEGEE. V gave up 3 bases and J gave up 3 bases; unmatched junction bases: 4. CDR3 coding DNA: TGTGCCAGCAGCTCGGACAGGGGCGGCTACGAGCAGTACTTC. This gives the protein CASSSDRGGYEQYF. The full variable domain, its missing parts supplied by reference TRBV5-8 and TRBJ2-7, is EAGVTQSPTHLIKTRGQQATLRCSPISGHTSVYWYQQALGLGLQFLLWYDEGEERNRGNFPPRFSGRQFPNYSSELNVNALELEDSALYLCASSSDRGGYEQYFGPGTRLTVT.